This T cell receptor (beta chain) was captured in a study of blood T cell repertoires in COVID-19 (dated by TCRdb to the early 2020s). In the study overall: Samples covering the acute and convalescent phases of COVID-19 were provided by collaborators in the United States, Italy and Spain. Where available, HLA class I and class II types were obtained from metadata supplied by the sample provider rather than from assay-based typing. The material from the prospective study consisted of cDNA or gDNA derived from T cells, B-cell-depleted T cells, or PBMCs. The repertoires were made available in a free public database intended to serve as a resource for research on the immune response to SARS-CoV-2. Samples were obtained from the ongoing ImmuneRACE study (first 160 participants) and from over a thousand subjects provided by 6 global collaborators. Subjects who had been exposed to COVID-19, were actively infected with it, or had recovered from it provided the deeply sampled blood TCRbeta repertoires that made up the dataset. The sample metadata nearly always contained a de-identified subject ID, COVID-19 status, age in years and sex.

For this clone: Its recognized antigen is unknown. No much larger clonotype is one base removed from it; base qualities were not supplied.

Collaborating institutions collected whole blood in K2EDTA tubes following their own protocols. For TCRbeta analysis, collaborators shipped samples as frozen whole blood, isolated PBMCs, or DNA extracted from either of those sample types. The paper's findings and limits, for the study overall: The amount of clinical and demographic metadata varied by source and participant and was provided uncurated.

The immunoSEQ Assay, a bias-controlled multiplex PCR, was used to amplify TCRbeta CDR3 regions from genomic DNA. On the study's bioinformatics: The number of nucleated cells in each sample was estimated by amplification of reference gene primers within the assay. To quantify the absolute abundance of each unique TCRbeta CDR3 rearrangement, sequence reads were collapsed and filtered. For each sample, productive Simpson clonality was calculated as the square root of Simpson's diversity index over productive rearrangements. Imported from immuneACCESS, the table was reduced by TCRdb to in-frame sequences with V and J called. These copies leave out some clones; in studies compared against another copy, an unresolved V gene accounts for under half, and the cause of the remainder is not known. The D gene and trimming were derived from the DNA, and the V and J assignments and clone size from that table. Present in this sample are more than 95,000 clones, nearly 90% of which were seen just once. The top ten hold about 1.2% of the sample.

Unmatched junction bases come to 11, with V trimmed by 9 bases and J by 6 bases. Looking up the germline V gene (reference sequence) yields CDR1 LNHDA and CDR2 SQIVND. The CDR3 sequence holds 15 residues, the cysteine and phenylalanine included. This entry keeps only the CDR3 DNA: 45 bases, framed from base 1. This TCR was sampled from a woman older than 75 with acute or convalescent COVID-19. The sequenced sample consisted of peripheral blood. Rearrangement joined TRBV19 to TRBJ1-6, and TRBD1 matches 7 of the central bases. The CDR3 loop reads CASARQGLGNSPLHF. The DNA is TGTGCCAGCGCGCGACAGGGACTCGGTAATTCACCCCTCCACTTT.